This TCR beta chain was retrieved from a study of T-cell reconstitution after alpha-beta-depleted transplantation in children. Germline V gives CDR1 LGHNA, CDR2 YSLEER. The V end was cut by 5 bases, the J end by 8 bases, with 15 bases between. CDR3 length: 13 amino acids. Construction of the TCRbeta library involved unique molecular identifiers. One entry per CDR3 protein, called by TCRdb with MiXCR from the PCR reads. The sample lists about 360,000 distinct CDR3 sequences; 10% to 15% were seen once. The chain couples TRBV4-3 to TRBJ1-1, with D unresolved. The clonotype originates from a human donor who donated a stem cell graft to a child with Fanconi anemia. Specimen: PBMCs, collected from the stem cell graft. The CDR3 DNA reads TGCGCCAGCAGCGGGATCATCCGGGGAGAAGCTTTCTTT. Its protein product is CASSGIIRGEAFF.